The 30 T cell receptor beta chains in this list originate from one sample, sequenced in a study of low-dose radiotherapy and immunotherapy resistance in tumors. Gene-specific TRAV and TRBV primers were used for first-strand cDNA, covering alpha and beta chains. A roughly 19-cycle PCR with a constant-region primer and V-primer adapter amplified TCRs. TCRdb re-analysed the reads in MiXCR, keeping a single row per CDR3 protein. The sample includes around 100,000 distinct CDR3 sequences, about 20% seen only once; the top ten take over 4%. Stated time point: after trial treatment. Treatment in this sample: LDRT plus nivolumab, ipilimumab, low-dose cyclophosphamide and aspirin (RACIN trial). The material sequenced was PBMCs, taken after low-dose radiotherapy plus immunotherapy. Receptors were obtained from a male donor with prostate cancer.

The gene calls are TRBV6-1 and TRBJ1-5; D is uncertain. Germline lookup yields CDR1 MNHNS and CDR2 SASEGT. This CDR3 has 14 residues. Trimming pared 1 base from V and 8 bases from J, leaving 12 bases between. DNA for the CDR3: TGTGCCAGCAGTGAAGGTTGGGGTGGGGAGCCCCAGCATTTT. This translates into CASSEGWGGEPQHF.

Note on this clonotype: Possible read error: a much larger clone is one base away. V and J are TRBV6-8 and TRBJ2-7; 9 bases agree with TRBD1. The ends lost 8 bases at V and 2 bases at J; junction bases unmatched: 16. Germline CDR1 and CDR2: MNHGY and SAAAGT. The CDR3 loop spans 17 amino acids. The CDR3 region has the DNA TGTGCCAGCGGTTCCTATGGACAGGGGCAACTTACCTACGAGCAGTACTTC. Its protein is CASGSYGQGQLTYEQYF.

This clonotype was seen only a few times. The chain joins TRBV3-1 to TRBJ1-5; 7 bases align to TRBD1. In germline, CDR1 is LGHDT, CDR2 YNNKEL (reference sequence). Unmatched junction bases numbered 9, after V lost 0 bases and J lost 7 bases. The CDR3 is made up of 16 amino acids. CDR3 sequence reads: CASSQDSRGRGQPQHF. The CDR3 coding sequence is TGTGCCAGCAGCCAAGATTCGAGGGGGCGAGGGCAGCCCCAGCATTTT.

A word on this clonotype: A read error is likely here: a far larger clone is one base away. This chain links TRBV3-1 with TRBJ2-3; D is ambiguous. Germline V gives CDR1 LGHDT, CDR2 YNNKEL (reference sequence). Trimming shortened V by 4 bases and J by 4 bases, and 9 bases separated the two germline ends. The CDR3 loop spans 13 amino acids. DNA of the CDR3: TGTGCCAGCAGCCCCCCCGGCGCAGATACGCAGTATTTT. Protein sequence: CASSPPGADTQYF.

This clonotype was seen at least ten times. This chain connects TRBV5-1 to TRBJ2-2; D is undetermined. V was shortened by 3 bases and J by 1 base, with 13 bases between the two germline ends. Germline loops: CDR1 SGHRS, CDR2 YFSETQ. CDR3 size: 16 residues. CDR3 protein: CASSYTAGMNTGELFF. For the CDR3, the DNA is TGCGCCAGCAGCTACACCGCCGGAATGAACACCGGGGAGCTGTTTTTT.

This clonotype was picked up many times. The chain recombines TRBV15 with TRBJ2-1, with D perhaps matching TRBD1 or TRBD2 (5 bases each). V was shortened by 4 bases and J by 9 bases, with 16 bases between the two germline ends. Germline CDR1 and CDR2: LNHNV and YYDKDF (reference sequence). The CDR3 covers 14 residues. CDR3 nucleotides: TGTGCCACCAGCATTGGACACCGAGGAGGTGAGCAGTTCTTC. Its translation is CATSIGHRGGEQFF.

V usage is TRBV7-2 and J usage is TRBJ2-1; 7 nucleotides align to TRBD2. J was trimmed by 5 bases and V by 1 base; bases with no gene match: 8. The CDR3 spans 16 residues. Germline V gene sequence: CDR1 SGHTA, CDR2 FQGNSA. CDR3 region: CASSLDRGRAHNEQFF. In DNA, the CDR3 is TGTGCCAGCAGCTTAGACCGGGGGAGGGCCCACAATGAGCAGTTCTTC.

This clonotype has ten or more counts. The chain recombines TRBV11-3 with TRBJ2-2; TRBD1 aligns across 8 bases. The CDR3 totals 15 residues. The J segment lost 7 bases and the V segment lost 4 bases, leaving 8 bases of the junction unmatched. Germline CDR1 is SGHNT and CDR2 is YENEEA. CDR3 region: CASSSTGGISGELFF. The CDR3 DNA reads as TGTGCCAGCAGCTCCACAGGGGGGATAAGCGGGGAGCTGTTTTTT.

V is TRBV6-6 and J is TRBJ2-3; TRBD1 aligns across 8 bases. Per the germline V gene, CDR1 is MNHNY and CDR2 is SVGAGI (reference sequence). V shed 6 bases, J shed 2 bases, and the junction held 7 bases outside the gene matches. This CDR3 is 15 amino acids long. CDR3 in DNA: TGTGCCAGCAGATACCAGGGGGCATTCACAGATACGCAGTATTTT. Translated: CASRYQGAFTDTQYF.

V usage is TRBV9 and J usage is TRBJ2-3; 8 bases map to TRBD1. The germline V gene has CDR1 SGDLS and CDR2 YYNGEE. This CDR3 region has 15 residues. V was clipped by 4 bases and J by 5 bases; unmatched bases: 9. The CDR3 loop is CASSPIGQGRDTQYF. CDR3 nucleotide sequence: TGTGCCAGCAGCCCCATTGGACAGGGAAGAGATACGCAGTATTTT.

This clonotype was detected only a few times. The chain recombines TRBV6-1 with TRBJ1-5, with D maybe TRBD1 (5 bases). Germline V gene data show CDR1 as MNHNS and CDR2 as SASEGT. This CDR3 comprises 15 residues. V lost 3 bases to trimming and J lost 2 bases, with 11 bases between them. Here the CDR3 reads CASSEMGRRNQPQHF. CDR3 DNA: TGTGCCAGCAGTGAGATGGGACGGCGCAATCAGCCCCAGCATTTT.

This clonotype was seen at least ten times. This chain uses TRBV19 with TRBJ1-1, with D perhaps matching TRBD1 (5 bases). The CDR3 spans 12 residues. CDR1 is LNHDA and CDR2 is SQIVND in the germline V gene (reference sequence). The V gene lost 5 bases and the J gene lost 8 bases, with 12 bases spanning the gap. The CDR3 sequence is CASSPDRGEAFF. Written as DNA, the CDR3 is TGTGCCAGTAGTCCCGATAGGGGAGAAGCTTTCTTT.

The table lists this clonotype with many counts. The chain uses TRBV18 and TRBJ1-5, with D possibly TRBD1 on 5 matching bases. This CDR3 comprises 15 residues. V dropped 3 bases and J dropped 0 bases, with 9 bases sitting between them. In germline, CDR1 is KGHSH, CDR2 LQKENI. The CDR3 loop reads CASSPGTDSNQPQHF. DNA for the CDR3: TGTGCCAGCTCACCGGGGACGGATAGCAATCAGCCCCAGCATTTT.

This clonotype occurred many times. The V and J genes are TRBV5-4 and TRBJ2-3; 7 nucleotides align to TRBD2. J was trimmed by 0 bases and V by 0 bases; bases with no gene match: 7. Germline CDR1 is SGHNT and CDR2 is YYREEE (reference sequence). The length of the CDR3 is 17 residues. The CDR3 nucleotides are TGTGCCAGCAGCTTGGAGTCGTCTAGCGGTAGCACAGATACGCAGTATTTT. This codes for CASSLESSSGSTDTQYF.

This clonotype came up many times. This rearrangement joins TRBV29-1 to TRBJ1-1; D possibly corresponds to TRBD1 (5 bases). Germline lookup yields CDR1 SQVTM and CDR2 ANQGSEA. Trimming cost V 6 bases and J 0 bases, with 11 bases left between them. This CDR3 spans 13 amino acids. The CDR3 loop reads CSVGRNMNTEAFF. Written as DNA, the CDR3 is TGCAGCGTGGGACGGAACATGAACACTGAAGCTTTCTTT.

This clonotype has a count of ten or more. The rearrangement links TRBV20-1 to TRBJ1-3; 8 bases map to TRBD1. Germline V gene lookup returns CDR1 DFQATT and CDR2 SNEGSKA (reference sequence). V lost 3 bases to trimming and J lost 1 base; unmatched junction nucleotides: 8. This CDR3 is 16 amino acids long. CDR3 in DNA: TGCAGTGCTAGTGACAGGGGCGTCCTATCTGGAAACACCATATATTTT. Translating gives CSASDRGVLSGNTIYF.

This clonotype was observed at least ten times. This chain uses TRBV18 with TRBJ1-3; D uncertain. Between the trimmed V and J ends, which lost 3 bases and 4 bases, there was a span of 13 bases. This CDR3 contains 15 residues. The germline gives CDR1 KGHSH, CDR2 LQKENI. The CDR3 sequence: CASSPGSASGNTIYF. CDR3 sequence (DNA): TGTGCCAGCTCACCGGGTTCGGCGTCGGGAAACACCATATATTTT.

This clonotype was recorded many times. In DNA, the CDR3 is TGCGCCAGCAGCTACCTTCAGACAGGGTCGAAGGATGGCTACACCTTC. Its translation is CASSYLQTGSKDGYTF. The chain is built from TRBV5-1 and TRBJ1-2; 7 nucleotides match TRBD1. Germline loops: CDR1 SGHRS, CDR2 YFSETQ. With 3 bases clipped from V and 6 bases from J, the junction kept 14 bases outside the gene matches. This CDR3 spans 16 amino acids.

Many counts were recorded for this clonotype. V gene TRBV2 combines with J gene TRBJ2-5, with 8 positions matching TRBD1. The CDR3 loop spans 15 amino acids. Germline-derived CDR1 and CDR2 are SNHLY and FYNNEI. V gave up 6 bases and J gave up 0 bases; unmatched junction bases: 6. The CDR3 is CASRTGTGNQETQYF. CDR3 in DNA: TGTGCCAGCAGGACCGGGACAGGCAACCAAGAGACCCAGTACTTC.

This clonotype was counted ten times or more. The chain employs TRBV5-1 and TRBJ1-1, with D possibly being TRBD1 (5 bases). From germline, CDR1 is SGHRS and CDR2 YFSETQ. The V and J ends lost 0 bases and 5 bases respectively, with 11 bases between them. This CDR3 is built from 14 residues. The CDR3 protein is CASSLGDGPTEAFF. CDR3 coding DNA: TGCGCCAGCAGCTTGGGGGACGGGCCGACTGAAGCTTTCTTT.

This clonotype was counted many times. This rearrangement joins TRBV27 to TRBJ1-2; 7 nucleotides align to TRBD1. The length of the CDR3 is 16 residues. Per germline, CDR1 MNHEY and CDR2 SMNVEV (reference sequence). With 3 bases clipped from V and 4 bases from J, the junction kept 11 bases outside the gene matches. The CDR3 sequence: CASSFKTGPLTYGYTF. The CDR3 bases are TGTGCCAGCAGTTTTAAGACAGGGCCCTTAACCTATGGCTACACCTTC.

This clonotype was detected many times. This rearrangement joins TRBV18 to TRBJ2-3; 8 positions match TRBD1. The J segment lost 4 bases and the V segment lost 5 bases, leaving 5 bases of the junction unmatched. The V gene's germline CDR1 is KGHSH and CDR2 LQKENI. CDR3 length: 14 residues. The CDR3 sequence: CASSADRVSDTQYF. As DNA, the CDR3 is TGTGCCAGCTCAGCGGACAGGGTCTCAGATACGCAGTATTTT.

This clonotype was seen many times. The chain has TRBV9 and TRBJ1-5; D is ambiguous. CDR1 and CDR2 from the germline V gene are SGDLS and YYNGEE. The length of the CDR3 is 14 residues. V gave up 4 bases and J gave up 5 bases, with 13 bases separating them. The CDR3 here is CASSPRQDDQPQHF. The CDR3 coding sequence is TGTGCCAGCAGCCCCCGTCAAGACGATCAGCCCCAGCATTTT.

This clonotype was recorded many times. The CDR3 DNA follows: TGCGCCAGCAGAACGACCAAGGGCGGGCAGGAGACCCAGTACTTC. This translates into CASRTTKGGQETQYF. The rearrangement links TRBV4-1 to TRBJ2-5; D perhaps matches TRBD2 (5 bases). Germline CDR1 and CDR2: MGHRA and YSYEKL. The CDR3 is made up of 15 amino acids. V lost 6 bases and J 5 bases, leaving 19 bases between the germline ends.

This clonotype came up many times. The CDR3 DNA reads as TGTGCCAGCAGTGAACTACGTCCGAGCAACACTGAAGCTTTCTTT. Translated: CASSELRPSNTEAFF. The chain combines TRBV2 with TRBJ1-1, with D uncertain. V lost 2 bases to trimming and J lost 2 bases, with 12 bases between them. Germline CDR1 is SNHLY and CDR2 is FYNNEI. The CDR3 is 15 amino acids.

This clonotype was counted many times. V and J are TRBV30 and TRBJ2-5; a possible D gene is TRBD2 (6 bases). CDR1 GTSNPN and CDR2 SVGIG come from the germline V gene (reference sequence). The V gene lost 3 bases and the J gene lost 5 bases, with 13 bases spanning the gap. The CDR3 extends over 13 amino acids. The CDR3 spells CAWSLLAGETQYF. CDR3 DNA sequence: TGTGCCTGGAGCTTACTAGCCGGGGAGACCCAGTACTTC.

Ten or more counts support this clonotype. This chain connects TRBV7-9 to TRBJ2-5, with no clear D. Germline CDR1 reads SEHNR; CDR2 reads FQNEAQ (reference sequence). This CDR3 contains 15 residues. V was clipped by 6 bases and J by 5 bases, with 19 bases between them. The CDR3 sequence: CASRRRTGLGETQYF. Here the CDR3 DNA reads TGTGCCAGCAGACGCCGGACCGGTTTGGGGGAGACCCAGTACTTC. The full variable domain, completed using reference TRBV7-9 and TRBJ2-5, is DTGVSQNPRHKITKRGQNVTFRCDPISEHNRLYWYRQTLGQGPEFLTYFQNEAQLEKSRLLSDRFSAERPKGSFSTLEIQRTEQGDSAMYLCASRRRTGLGETQYFGPGTRLLVL.

The table lists this clonotype with many counts. This rearrangement joins TRBV18 to TRBJ1-2, with D unresolved. Trimming shortened V by 4 bases and J by 1 base, and 4 bases separated the two germline ends. Germline assignment: CDR1 KGHSH and CDR2 LQKENI. The CDR3 has 12 amino acids. The chain's CDR3 is CASSQDNYGYTF. In DNA, the CDR3 is TGTGCCAGCTCACAGGATAACTATGGCTACACCTTC.

This chain uses TRBV24-1 with TRBJ2-3; either TRBD1 or TRBD2 may supply D (5 bases each). The CDR3 totals 15 residues. Trimming took off 4 bases at V and 2 bases at J, with 12 bases between the two ends. Germline V CDR1 and CDR2: KGHDR, SFDVKD. The CDR3 DNA is TGTGCCACCAGTGAAACCCGGGACGACACAGATACGCAGTATTTT. It yields the protein CATSETRDDTDTQYF.

With regard to this clonotype: A read error likely explains this, since a far larger clone differs by one base. The chain has TRBV7-6 and TRBJ2-7; 8 nucleotides line up with TRBD2. Per the germline V gene, CDR1 is SGHVS and CDR2 is FNYEAQ. With 1 base clipped from V and 7 bases from J, the junction kept 9 bases outside the gene matches. The CDR3 extends over 15 amino acids. The CDR3 protein is CASSLEGLGYNEQYF. The CDR3 nucleotides are TGTGCCAGCAGCTTAGAGGGACTAGGATACAATGAGCAGTACTTC.